The clone carrying this TCR beta chain was counted only a few times. Its antigen is unknown. V lost 4 bases, J lost 9 bases, and 9 bases stayed unmatched. The germline V gene has CDR1 SGHDT and CDR2 YYEEEE. The CDR3 is 14 residues long. This entry belongs to a study of response to subunit inactivated influenza vaccine. TCRdb passed the RT-PCR reads through MiXCR, listing each CDR3 protein once. The table lists fewer than 750,000 distinct CDR3 sequences, less than 15% of them singletons, with roughly 11% in the top ten. Points from the study as a whole: New T cells are recruited in small numbers by each seasonal influenza vaccination, according to the authors' suggestion.

This chain connects TRBV5-6 to TRBJ2-1, with 8 bases matching TRBD2. The starting material was PBMCs from blood, obtained 12 days after vaccination. This sequence was found in a man aged 50 or older who received an inactivated influenza vaccine. CDR3 sequence (DNA): TGTGCCAGCAGCCCCACCGGACTAGCACTTGAGCAGTTCTTC. Protein product: CASSPTGLALEQFF.